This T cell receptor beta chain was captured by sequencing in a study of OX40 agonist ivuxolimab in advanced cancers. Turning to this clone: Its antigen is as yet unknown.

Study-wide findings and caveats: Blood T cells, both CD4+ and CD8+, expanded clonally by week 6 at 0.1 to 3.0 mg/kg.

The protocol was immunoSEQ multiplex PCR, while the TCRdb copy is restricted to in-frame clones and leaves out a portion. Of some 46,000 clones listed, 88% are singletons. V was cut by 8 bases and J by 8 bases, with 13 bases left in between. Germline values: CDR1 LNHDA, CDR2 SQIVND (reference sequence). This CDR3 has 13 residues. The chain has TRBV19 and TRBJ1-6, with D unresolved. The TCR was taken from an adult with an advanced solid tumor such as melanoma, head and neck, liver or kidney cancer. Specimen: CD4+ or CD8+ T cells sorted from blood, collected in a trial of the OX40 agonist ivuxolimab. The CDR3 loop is CASGRQEDSPLHF. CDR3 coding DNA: TGTGCCAGTGGGCGGCAGGAAGATTCACCCCTCCACTTT.